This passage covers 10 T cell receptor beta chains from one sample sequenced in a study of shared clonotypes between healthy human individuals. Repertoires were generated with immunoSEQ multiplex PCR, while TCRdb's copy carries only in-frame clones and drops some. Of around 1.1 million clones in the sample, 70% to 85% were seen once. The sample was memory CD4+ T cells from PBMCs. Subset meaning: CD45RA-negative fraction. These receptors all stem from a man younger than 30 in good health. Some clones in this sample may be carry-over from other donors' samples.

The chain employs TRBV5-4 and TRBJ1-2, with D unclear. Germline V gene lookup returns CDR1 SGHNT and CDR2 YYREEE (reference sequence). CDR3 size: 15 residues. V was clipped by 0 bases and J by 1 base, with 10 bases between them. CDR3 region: CASSLALVSNYGYTF. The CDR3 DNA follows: TGTGCCAGCAGCTTGGCCCTCGTCAGTAACTATGGCTACACCTTC.

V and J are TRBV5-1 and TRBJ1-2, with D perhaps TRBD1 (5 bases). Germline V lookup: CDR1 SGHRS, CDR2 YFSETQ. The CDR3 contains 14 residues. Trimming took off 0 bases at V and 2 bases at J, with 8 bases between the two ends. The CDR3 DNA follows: TGCGCCAGCAGCTTGGACGGGGGGAACTATGGCTACACCTTC. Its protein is CASSLDGGNYGYTF.

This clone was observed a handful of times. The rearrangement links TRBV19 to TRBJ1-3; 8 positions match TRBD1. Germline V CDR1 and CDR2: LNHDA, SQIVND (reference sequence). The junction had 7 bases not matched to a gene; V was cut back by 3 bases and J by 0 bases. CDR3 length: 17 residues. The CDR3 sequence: CASSILGTGLSGNTIYF. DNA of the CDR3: TGTGCCAGTAGTATCCTGGGGACAGGTCTCTCTGGAAACACCATATATTTT. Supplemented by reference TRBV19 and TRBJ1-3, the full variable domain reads DGGITQSPKYLFRKEGQNVTLSCEQNLNHDAMYWYRQDPGQGLRLIYYSQIVNDFQKGDIAEGYSVSREKKESFPLTVTSAQKNPTAFYLCASSILGTGLSGNTIYFGEGSWLTVV.

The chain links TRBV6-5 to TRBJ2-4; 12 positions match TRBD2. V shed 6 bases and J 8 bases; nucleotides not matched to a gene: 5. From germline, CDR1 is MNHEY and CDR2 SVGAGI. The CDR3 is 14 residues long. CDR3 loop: CASRTSGRGDIQYF. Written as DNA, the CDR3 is TGTGCCAGCAGGACTAGCGGGAGAGGGGACATTCAGTACTTC.

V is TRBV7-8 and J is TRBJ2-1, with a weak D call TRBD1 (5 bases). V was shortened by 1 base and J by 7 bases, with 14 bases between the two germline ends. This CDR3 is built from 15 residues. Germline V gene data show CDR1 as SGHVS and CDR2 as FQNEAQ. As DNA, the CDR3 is TGTGCCAGCAGCTTAGTGGTCCAGGGTGGAAATGAGCAGTTCTTC. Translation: CASSLVVQGGNEQFF.

The CDR3 sequence: CASSSKVGPYNEQFF. The DNA for the CDR3 is TGTGCCAGCAGCTCAAAGGTCGGACCGTACAATGAGCAGTTCTTC. The chain is built from TRBV7-3 and TRBJ2-1; D gene unclear. Trimming removed 4 bases at V and 4 bases at J, with 14 bases between. The CDR3 spans 15 residues. CDR1 and CDR2 (germline): SGHTA, FQGTGA.

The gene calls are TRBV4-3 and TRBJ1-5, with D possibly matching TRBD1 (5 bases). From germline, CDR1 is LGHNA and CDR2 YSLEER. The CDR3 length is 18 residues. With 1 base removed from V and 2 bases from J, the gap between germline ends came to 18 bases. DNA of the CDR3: TGCGCCAGCAGCCAAGGGGTGGGACCGGGGCAGGGCAATCAGCCCCAGCATTTT. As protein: CASSQGVGPGQGNQPQHF.

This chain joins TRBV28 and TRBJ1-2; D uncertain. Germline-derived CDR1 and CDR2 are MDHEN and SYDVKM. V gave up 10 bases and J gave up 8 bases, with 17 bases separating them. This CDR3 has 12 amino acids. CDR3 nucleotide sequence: TGTGCCACCGCCGTTTGGACTTCCGGCTACACCTTC. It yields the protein CATAVWTSGYTF.

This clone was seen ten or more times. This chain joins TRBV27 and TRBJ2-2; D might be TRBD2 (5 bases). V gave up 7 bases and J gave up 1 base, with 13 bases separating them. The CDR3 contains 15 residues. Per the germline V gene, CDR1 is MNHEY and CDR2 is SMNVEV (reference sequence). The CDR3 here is CASTQRKLNTGELFF. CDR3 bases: TGTGCCAGCACGCAGCGGAAACTGAACACCGGGGAGCTGTTTTTT.

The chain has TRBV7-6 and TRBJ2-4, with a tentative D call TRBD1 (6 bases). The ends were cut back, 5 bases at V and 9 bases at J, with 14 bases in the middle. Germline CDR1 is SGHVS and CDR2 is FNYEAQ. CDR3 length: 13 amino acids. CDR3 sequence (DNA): TGTGCCAGCAGCCGCCAGGGACAAAGCATTCAGTACTTC. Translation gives CASSRQGQSIQYF. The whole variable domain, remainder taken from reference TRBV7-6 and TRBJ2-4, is GAGVSQSPRYKVTKRGQDVALRCDPISGHVSLYWYRQALGQGPEFLTYFNYEAQQDKSGLPNDRFSAERPEGSISTLTIQRTEQRDSAMYRCASSRQGQSIQYFGAGTRLSVL.